This T cell receptor beta chain is from a study of shared clonotypes between healthy human individuals. The overall study: The donor group consisted of a couple of women and three men, aged 18 to 49.

About 28,000 T cell genomes (about 0.3 ug DNA) went into each PBMC replicate. Sequencing on ten immunoSEQ deep assay plates was performed for unsorted PBMC DNA. Original processing methods: Without quality scores, immunoSEQ junctional reads could not be filtered like full-length reads. Clones were sequenced by immunoSEQ multiplex PCR, and TCRdb holds only the in-frame ones, with some missing. The DNA was the basis for D and trimming; V, J and clone size are from that table. This table has about 530,000 clones, 60% to 80% appearing once. In this sample, this clone turned up a few times. The CDR3 is 14 amino acids. With 2 bases removed from V and 3 bases from J, the gap between germline ends came to 9 bases. Germline V gene sequence: CDR1 SGHTS, CDR2 YDEGEE.

The rearrangement uses TRBV5-8 and TRBJ2-1; D gene ambiguous. The clonotype was recovered from a woman aged 40 to 49 in good health. Some clones in this sample may be carry-over from other donors' samples. Sequencing was performed on PBMCs. CDR3 protein: CASSLDRFYNEQFF. CDR3 bases: TGTGCCAGCAGCTTAGACCGCTTCTACAATGAGCAGTTCTTC.